These 9 T cell receptor beta chains originate from one sample sequenced in a study of Graves' ophthalmopathy and Graves' hyperthyroidism. Amplified material comprised TCR beta CDR3 regions derived from RNA transcripts. HTBI primers were used in a first-round RT-PCR, which preceded a second-round multiplex PCR. TCRdb reprocessed the multiplex PCR reads via MiXCR and lists one record per CDR3 protein. The sample consists of about 740,000 distinct CDR3 sequences, 35% to 50% of them appearing once. The sequencing input was peripheral blood. These receptors were collected from an adult man with Graves' ophthalmopathy.

The rearrangement uses TRBV7-2 and TRBJ2-5; the D gene is possibly TRBD1 (7 bases). This CDR3 is built from 16 residues. The V end was cut by 0 bases, the J end by 5 bases, with 16 bases between. Looked up from germline, CDR1 is SGHTA and CDR2 is FQGNSA. The DNA for the CDR3 is TGTGCCAGCAGCTTAGCACAGGGGACTTCATGGGAGACCCAGTACTTC. Protein sequence: CASSLAQGTSWETQYF. Using reference TRBV7-2 and TRBJ2-5 for the parts outside the CDR3, the full variable domain is GAGVSQSPSNKVTEKGKDVELRCDPISGHTALYWYRQSLGQGLEFLIYFQGNSAPDKSGLPSDRFSAERTGGSVSTLTIQRTQQEDSAVYLCASSLAQGTSWETQYFGPGTRLLVL.

The genes are TRBV10-3 and TRBJ2-5; D might be TRBD1 (6 bases). Trimming took 10 bases from V and 10 from J, leaving 25 bases between them. The CDR3 consists of 14 residues. Germline CDR1 and CDR2: ENHRY and SYGVKD. CDR3 in amino acids: CASEVGAVWSDQYF. CDR3 in DNA: TGTGCCAGCGAGGTGGGGGCCGTCTGGAGTGACCAGTACTTC.

This clonotype was seen at least ten times. The chain uses TRBV10-3 and TRBJ2-7, with a possible D match to TRBD1 (6 bases). Germline CDR1 is ENHRY and CDR2 is SYGVKD. CDR3 length: 15 residues. V gave up 2 bases and J gave up 0 bases, with 11 bases separating them. The CDR3 bases are TGTGCCATCAGTGAGCAGGGGCCGAGCTCCTACGAGCAGTACTTC. It encodes CAISEQGPSSYEQYF.

The V gene is TRBV20-1, the J gene TRBJ1-2; D remains unclear. In germline, CDR1 is DFQATT, CDR2 SNEGSKA (reference sequence). This CDR3 is built from 12 residues. The V gene lost 3 bases and the J gene lost 6 bases, with 11 bases spanning the gap. The CDR3 reads CSASSGQNGYTF. The CDR3 DNA sequence: TGCAGTGCTAGCTCAGGCCAAAATGGCTACACCTTC.

The rearrangement joins TRBV13 to TRBJ2-7; D may match TRBD1 or TRBD2 (6 bases each). V was cut by 5 bases and J by 5 bases, with 16 bases left in between. The CDR3 has 14 amino acids. Germline CDR1 is PRHDT and CDR2 is FYEKMQ (reference sequence). The CDR3, as DNA: TGTGCCAGCAGCGCCTCTTGGGGGGCGGACGAGCAGTACTTC. It specifies CASSASWGADEQYF.

The genes are TRBV2 and TRBJ2-7; TRBD1 aligns across 7 bases. The CDR3 sequence is 16 residues long. Germline assignment: CDR1 SNHLY and CDR2 FYNNEI. J lost 0 bases, V lost 5 bases, and 10 bases had no gene match. In DNA form, the CDR3 reads TGTGCCAGCAGTAACCGACCGGGACAGACCTCCTACGAGCAGTACTTC. Translated: CASSNRPGQTSYEQYF.

Turning to this clonotype: This likely comes from a read error, as the CDR3 has no conserved phenylalanine or tryptophan at its end. The chain joins TRBV7-2 to TRBJ2-5; TRBD2 matches at 8 bases. V shed 7 bases and J 5 bases; nucleotides not matched to a gene: 9. There are 14 residues in the CDR3. CDR1 and CDR2 from the germline V gene are SGHTA and FQGNSA. CDR3 loop: CASTNPRGGETQYV. CDR3 sequence (DNA): TGTGCCAGCACCAACCCCCGCGGGGGGGAGACCCAGTACGTC.

As to this clonotype: Possible read error: a much larger clone is one base away. The chain joins TRBV11-2 to TRBJ1-5; D is unresolved. The V gene's germline CDR1 is SGHAT and CDR2 FQNNGV. There are 13 residues in the CDR3. CDR3 DNA: TGTGCCAGCAGCCGGACTGATAATCAGCCCCGGCATTTT. Translation: CASSRTDNQPRHF.

Of note for this clonotype: The conserved phenylalanine or tryptophan is not found at the CDR3 terminus, so this likely reflects a read error. The rearrangement uses TRBV19 and TRBJ1-2, with 9 bases aligning to TRBD1. Per the germline V gene, CDR1 is LNHDA and CDR2 is SQIVND (reference sequence). The CDR3 is 18 residues long. After removal of 5 bases from V and 6 bases from J, the junction contained 19 bases not matched to a gene. The CDR3 reads CASSLSGTGNSTRDGYTS. In nucleotides, the CDR3 is TGTGCCAGTAGTCTGTCCGGGACAGGGAACTCTACGCGGGATGGCTACACCTCC.